This T cell receptor beta chain was observed in a study of blood T cell repertoires in COVID-19. As for the study in general: Acute-phase and convalescent COVID-19 samples originated in the United States, Italy and Spain. T cells, B-cell-depleted T cells, or PBMCs supplied cDNA or gDNA.

Source study methods: Researchers report that nucleated cell counts were estimated from reference gene primer amplification. The protocol was immunoSEQ multiplex PCR, while the TCRdb copy is restricted to in-frame clones and leaves out a portion. The DNA was the basis for D and trimming; V, J and clone size are from that table. Of about 88,000 clones detected, roughly 90% appear once; the ten largest clones hold 1.7%. There are 15 residues in the CDR3. V lost 3 bases to trimming and J lost 6 bases; unmatched junction nucleotides: 4. Germline CDR1 reads KGHSH; CDR2 reads LQKENI. Sequenced material: peripheral blood. The chain uses TRBV18 and TRBJ2-2, with TRBD1 matching 10 bases. The sequence was collected from a man aged 55 to 70 with acute or convalescent COVID-19. The chain's CDR3 is CASSPGDRGSGELFF. In DNA form, the CDR3 reads TGTGCCAGCTCACCGGGGGACAGGGGTTCCGGGGAGCTGTTTTTT. Using reference TRBV18 and TRBJ2-2 for the parts outside the CDR3, the full variable domain is NAGVMQNPRHLVRRRGQEARLRCSPMKGHSHVYWYRQLPEEGLKFMVYLQKENIIDESGMPKERFSAEFPKEGPSILRIQQVVRGDSAAYFCASSPGDRGSGELFFGEGSRLTVL.